The sequence of this TCR beta chain was determined in a study of cytomegalovirus exposure and HLA in healthy donors (dated by TCRdb to 2017 to 2019). A note on the overall study: In an earlier analysis of approximately 500 of the donors, 276 Gb of sequence data and some 120 million unique TCR beta sequences from about 179 million T cells were reported. About 330 gigabases of sequencing data and about 92 million unique TCR sequences made up an early release that covered approximately 620 HLA-typed donors. Of the 300 to 450 genotyped donors, 65% to 90% were placed in the genetic ancestry cluster associated with self-reported Caucasian donors. The aim of the study was to test whether cataloging public T cell receptors could identify signatures of past pathogen exposure. The study profiled the T cell repertoires of fewer than 850 subjects by immunosequencing and related them to cytomegalovirus serostatus. A separate validation cohort of more than 100 different subjects was used in addition to the 666-subject first cohort. To predict cytomegalovirus infection status, the study brought together high-throughput TCR immunosequencing, statistical association of individual TCRs with disease status, and machine learning. A later analysis re-examined previously published TCR beta repertoires from more than 650 donors and added high-resolution HLA genotyping to investigate patterns of TCR occurrence. Rather than using new phenotypic data, the later analysis identified candidate immune exposures from TCR beta sequences and from how often those sequences occurred across donors. In an earlier analysis of more than 550 of the donors, high-throughput TCR beta sequencing was used to judge whether each TCR beta V gene segment behaved as functional or pseudogenic. Donor age, sex, ethnicity and CMV serostatus were collected together with the repertoire data. In a later genetic analysis, genome-wide SNP genotypes for about three fifths of the roughly 670 donors were used, and that subset was treated as a discovery cohort. All discovery cohort repertoires had been generated on a single sequencing platform. HLA typing included class I and class II loci at four-digit resolution. Typing coverage differed by locus: A, B, C, DRB1 and DQB1 were typed in about 620-630 donors, DQA1 in 500 to 550, DPA1 in some 600, and DPB1 in just under 490. Because of strong linkage in the cohort, roughly five DR-DQ haplotypes were treated as single units for association and clustering. Among 300 to 450 genotyped donors of the cohort, an average of approximately 240,000 unique TCR beta nucleotide sequences were sequenced per donor, 15% to 20% of them non-productive. Study-wide findings and limitations: Because HLA typing was missing for some donors at each locus, association tests included only the typed subset. Immune exposure information for the cohort was limited to CMV serostatus. In a later analysis, TCR association rates were found to vary across HLA loci, with the most associated TCRs seen for DRB1 alleles and the fewest for HLA-C alleles. The authors suggested that the approach could potentially be extended to other disease states and immunological phenotypes. Linkage disequilibrium might explain the correlated functional status among segregating V segments, but an unknown experimental factor could not be excluded. Roughly uniform sequencing depth across donors was assumed in presence/absence analyses, although this assumption may not hold. A further reported finding was that TCR beta sequences accurately predicted the HLA-A and HLA-B alleles for most subjects in the first cohort. Only TCR beta chains were sequenced in this cohort, and the absence of alpha or paired-chain data limited detectable features. A few of the identified cytomegalovirus-associated TCR beta chains were confirmed in vitro to be specific for cytomegalovirus antigens. Several of the top co-occurrence clusters appeared to be linked to parvovirus B19, influenza, CMV and Epstein-Barr virus, according to a later analysis. Strong co-occurrence of HLA alleles, especially DR and DQ, made assigning TCR associations to individual alleles difficult. Because counts were too low, about 18 rarely observed V segments, including chromosome 9 orphons, were left out of the earlier analysis of approximately 500 of the donors. Compared with equally common non-associated chains, HLA-associated TCR beta chains in a later analysis were more clonally expanded and had lower generation probabilities. The sequencing pipeline was judged likely to have produced a cluster of highly shared sequence variants as a technical artifact. Most CMV-associated TCR beta chains appeared to be HLA-restricted in a later analysis, and the HLA associations seemed to be driven largely by CMV exposure. Most TCR sequences were seen in very few donors, while some public TCRs were found in many individuals. A later genetic analysis reported fewer N-insertions in productive TCRs among donors in an Asian-associated ancestry cluster than the roughly 670-donor mean. Some IMGT-functional V segments, including TRBV6-2 and TRBV6-3, could not be distinguished by the 87-base-pair reads and were therefore excluded. The classifier was reported to diagnose cytomegalovirus status with high specificity and sensitivity in both the original and validation cohorts. The study listed 164 TCR beta chains as associated with cytomegalovirus. V-gene and J-gene trimming of TCR beta chains was associated with a missense DCLRE1C variant in a later genetic analysis, and the association was replicated in an independent cohort. Broadly in line with IMGT annotations, most TCR beta V segments showed up in productive rearrangements about 87% or about 30% of the time in an earlier analysis of several hundred of the donors. Specific HLA alleles were associated with 15,000 to 20,000 TCR beta sequences at a false discovery rate of 0.05 in a later analysis.

The cohort consisted of more than 650 healthy bone marrow donors. Cohort members were all nominally healthy when sampled, although unrecorded immune exposures were likely present. The donor was CMV seropositive and was included in the group of 250 to 350 seropositive cohort members. Each donor provided a peripheral blood sample, and peripheral blood mononuclear cells were used for TCR beta sequencing. Genomic DNA was extracted from the blood cell samples with the Qiagen DNeasy Blood Extraction Kit. Comment on this clone: Its antigen specificity is not known. There are no base qualities to consult, and no much larger clone falls within one base.

The library was made by the immunoSEQ multiplex PCR assay. For the multiplex PCR, a mixture combining 60 forward primers for TCR Vbeta segments and 13 reverse primers for TCR Jbeta segments was used. A multiplex PCR assay on genomic DNA amplified the CDR3 region of rearranged TCR beta genes. Amplified TCR beta libraries were sequenced as 87-base-pair reads on the Illumina HiSeq System. The paper's data handling went like this. Across the 700 or so repertoires, a later analysis counted around 80 million unique TCR beta chains, around 10 million of which were shared by at least two donors. A nearest-neighbor algorithm error-corrected the raw reads and collapsed the reads into unique sequences, merging closely related sequences to remove PCR and sequencing errors. CDR3 sequences were aligned to IMGT reference sequences to assign V, D and J gene segments. For a sequence to be retained, a match of at least six nucleotides was required to both a V gene segment and a J gene segment. A rearrangement was called productive if the CDR3 had no stop codons and remained in frame with V and J, and every other rearrangement was called non-productive. Following IMGT convention, CDR3 was defined as the stretch from the second conserved V-encoded cysteine up to the conserved J-encoded phenylalanine. The earlier analysis of about 590 of the donors excluded sequences that lacked an unambiguous match to a single V gene segment. An earlier analysis of around 600 of the donors classified V segments as functional when productive rearrangements were above 56.7% and as segregating when the standard deviation between donors was above 5%. A statistical classification framework was developed to diagnose cytomegalovirus status using the catalog of TCR beta chain sequences. In a later analysis, V and J genes were assigned by comparing TCR nucleotide sequences against IMGT/GENE-DB human TR gene sequences. In a later analysis, CDR3 sequences and most-parsimonious VDJ recombination scenarios were assigned using the TCRdist pipeline. In a later analysis, each TCR beta chain was defined by its CDR3 amino acid sequence together with its V-gene family, and reads without a unique V-gene family were excluded. A later analysis removed 592 highly shared, low-generation-probability nucleotide sequences to deal with suspected cross-contamination and a sequencing artifact. For each public chain, a later analysis derived a clonal expansion index from normalized ranks of inferred template counts within each repertoire. In a later analysis, generation probabilities were computed using a VDJ recombination model fitted to out-of-frame rearrangements, and the results were checked against IGoR. A later analysis scored TCR-TCR, TCR-HLA and TCR-CMV co-occurrence with hypergeometric tests, applying a repertoire-size bias correction to TCR pairs. To estimate false discovery rates, a later analysis permuted the HLA or CMV assignments 20 times. In a later analysis, co-occurring TCRs were grouped using DBSCAN, and TCRdist sequence similarity was added for clustering within HLA-allele-positive subsets. Repertoires with fewer than 30,000 or more than 120,000 public chains were left out of co-occurrence clustering, as were four to six repertoires with anomalous nucleotide sharing. TCRdb stores this immuneACCESS table with in-frame sequences only. Part of the clones is absent; in the studies checked, under half of the shortfall reflects unresolved V genes, and no reason is known for the rest. V and J calls plus clone size are reproduced from that table; the DNA served to infer D and trimming. This sample has more than 150,000 clones in its table, and about 79% of those were observed once. More than 12% of the sample rests with the top ten.

V and J lose 4 bases and 5 bases, and a span of 8 bases separates them. The germline V gene encodes CDR1 SSHAT and CDR2 FNYEAQ (reference sequence). The CDR3 runs 12 residues from the cysteine to the phenylalanine. The sequence is cut down to CDR3 DNA, 36 bases in frame from base 1. This TCR came from a man aged 45-65 years in good health and CMV-seropositive. Input material: PBMCs. The chain employs TRBV7-7 and TRBJ2-5; perhaps TRBD1 is the D gene, with 5 bases matching. Here is the DNA: TGTGCCAGCAGCTCTAAGGGGGAGACCCAGTACTTC. It is translated as CASSSKGETQYF. The reference TRBV7-7 and TRBJ2-5 proteins fill in what lies around the CDR3, so the full variable domain reads GAGVSQSPRYKVTKRGQDVTLRCDPISSHATLYWYQQALGQGPEFLTYFNYEAQPDKSGLPSDRFSAERPEGSISTLTIQRTEQRDSAMYRCASSSKGETQYFGPGTRLLVL.